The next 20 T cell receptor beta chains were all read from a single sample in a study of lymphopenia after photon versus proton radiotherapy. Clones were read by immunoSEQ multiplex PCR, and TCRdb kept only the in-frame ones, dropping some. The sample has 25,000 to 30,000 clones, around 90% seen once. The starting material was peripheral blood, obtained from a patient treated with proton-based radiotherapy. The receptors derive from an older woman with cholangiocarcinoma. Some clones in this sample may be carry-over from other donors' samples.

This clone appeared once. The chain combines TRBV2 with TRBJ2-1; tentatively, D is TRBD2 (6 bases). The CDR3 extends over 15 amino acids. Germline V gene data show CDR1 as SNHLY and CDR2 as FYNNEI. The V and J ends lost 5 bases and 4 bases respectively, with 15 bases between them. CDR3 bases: TGTGCCAGCAGTAACTCTAAGGCGGGGTACAATGAGCAGTTCTTC. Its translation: CASSNSKAGYNEQFF.

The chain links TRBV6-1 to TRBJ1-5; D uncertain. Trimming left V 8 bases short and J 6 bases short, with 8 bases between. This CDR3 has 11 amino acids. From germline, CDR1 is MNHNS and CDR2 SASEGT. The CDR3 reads CASALSQPQHF. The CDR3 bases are TGTGCCAGCGCACTGAGTCAGCCCCAGCATTTT.

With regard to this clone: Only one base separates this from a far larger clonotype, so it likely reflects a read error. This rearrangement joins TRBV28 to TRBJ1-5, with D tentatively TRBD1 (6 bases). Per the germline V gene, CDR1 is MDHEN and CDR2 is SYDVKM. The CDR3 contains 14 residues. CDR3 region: CASRDRSYGQPQPF. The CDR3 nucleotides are TGTGCCAGCAGGGACAGATCTTACGGTCAGCCCCAGCCTTTT. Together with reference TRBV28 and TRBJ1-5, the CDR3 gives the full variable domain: DVKVTQSSRYLVKRTGEKVFLECVQDMDHENMFWYRQDPGLGLRLIYFSYDVKMKEKGDIPEGYSVSREKKERFSLILESASTNQTSMYLCASRDRSYGQPQPFGDGTRLSIL.

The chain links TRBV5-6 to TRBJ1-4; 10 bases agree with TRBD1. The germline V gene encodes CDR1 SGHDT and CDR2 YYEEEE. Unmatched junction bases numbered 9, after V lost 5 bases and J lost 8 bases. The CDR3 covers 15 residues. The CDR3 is CASSFRDRGKEKLFF. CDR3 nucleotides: TGTGCCAGCAGTTTCCGGGACAGGGGAAAGGAAAAACTGTTTTTT. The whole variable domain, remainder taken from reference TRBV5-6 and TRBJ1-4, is DAGVTQSPTHLIKTRGQQVTLRCSPKSGHDTVSWYQQALGQGPQFIFQYYEEEERQRGNFPDRFSGHQFPNYSSELNVNALLLGDSALYLCASSFRDRGKEKLFFGSGTQLSVL.

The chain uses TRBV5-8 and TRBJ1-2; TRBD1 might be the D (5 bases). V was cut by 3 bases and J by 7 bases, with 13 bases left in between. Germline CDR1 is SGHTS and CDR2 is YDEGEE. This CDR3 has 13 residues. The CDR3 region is CASSWGTSPGYTF. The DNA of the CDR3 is TGTGCCAGCAGCTGGGGGACCTCCCCTGGCTACACCTTC.

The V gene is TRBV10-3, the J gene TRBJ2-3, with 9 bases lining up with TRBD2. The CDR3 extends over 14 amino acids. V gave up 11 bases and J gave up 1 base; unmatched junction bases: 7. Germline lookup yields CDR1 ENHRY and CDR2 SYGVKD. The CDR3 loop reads CAAGRGGGTDTQYF. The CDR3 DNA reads TGTGCCGCTGGGCGCGGGGGGGGCACAGATACGCAGTATTTT.

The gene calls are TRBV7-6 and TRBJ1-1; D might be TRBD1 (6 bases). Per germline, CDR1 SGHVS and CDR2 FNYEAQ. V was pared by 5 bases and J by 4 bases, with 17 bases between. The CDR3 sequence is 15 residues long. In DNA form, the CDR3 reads TGTGCCAGCAGCGGCTTTGGGGCAGGGGTCACTGAAGCTTTCTTT. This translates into CASSGFGAGVTEAFF.

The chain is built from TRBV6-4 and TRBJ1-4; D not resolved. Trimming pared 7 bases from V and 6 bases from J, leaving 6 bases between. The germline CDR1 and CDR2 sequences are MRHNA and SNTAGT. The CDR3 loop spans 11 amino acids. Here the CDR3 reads CASIPHEKLFF. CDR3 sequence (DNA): TGTGCCAGCATCCCTCATGAAAAACTGTTTTTT.

CDR3 nucleotides: TGTGCCACCAGCAAGACTAGCGGGAGGACCTACAATGAGCAGTTCTTC. Amino acid sequence: CATSKTSGRTYNEQFF. The V gene is TRBV15, the J gene TRBJ2-1; 13 bases are a match to TRBD2. This CDR3 is 16 amino acids long. Germline CDR1 is LNHNV and CDR2 is YYDKDF (reference sequence). Unmatched junction bases numbered 2, after V lost 4 bases and J lost 2 bases. Together with reference TRBV15 and TRBJ2-1, the CDR3 gives the full variable domain: DAMVIQNPRYQVTQFGKPVTLSCSQTLNHNVMYWYQQKSSQAPKLLFHYYDKDFNNEADTPDNFQSRRPNTSFCFLDIRSPGLGDTAMYLCATSKTSGRTYNEQFFGPGTRLTVL.

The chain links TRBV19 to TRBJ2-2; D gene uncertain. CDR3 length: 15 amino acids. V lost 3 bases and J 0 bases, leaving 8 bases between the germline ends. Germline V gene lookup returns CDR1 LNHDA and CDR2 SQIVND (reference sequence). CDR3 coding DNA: TGTGCCAGTAGTATTTACGGAACGAACACCGGGGAGCTGTTTTTT. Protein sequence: CASSIYGTNTGELFF.

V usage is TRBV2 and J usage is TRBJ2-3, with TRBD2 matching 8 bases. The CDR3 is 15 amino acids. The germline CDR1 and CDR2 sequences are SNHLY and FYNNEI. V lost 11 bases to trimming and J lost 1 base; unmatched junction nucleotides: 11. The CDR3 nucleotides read TGTGCCGGACCCCAACATAGCGGGGGCACAGATACGCAGTATTTT. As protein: CAGPQHSGGTDTQYF.

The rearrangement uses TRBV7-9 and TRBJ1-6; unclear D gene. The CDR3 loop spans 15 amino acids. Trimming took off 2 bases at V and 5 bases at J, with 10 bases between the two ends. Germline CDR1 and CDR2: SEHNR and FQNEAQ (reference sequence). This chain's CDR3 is CASSLSLRNNSPLHF. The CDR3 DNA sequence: TGTGCCAGCAGCTTATCTCTTCGTAATAATTCACCCCTCCACTTT. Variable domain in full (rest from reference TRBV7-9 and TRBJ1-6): DTGVSQNPRHKITKRGQNVTFRCDPISEHNRLYWYRQTLGQGPEFLTYFQNEAQLEKSRLLSDRFSAERPKGSFSTLEIQRTEQGDSAMYLCASSLSLRNNSPLHFGNGTRLTVT.

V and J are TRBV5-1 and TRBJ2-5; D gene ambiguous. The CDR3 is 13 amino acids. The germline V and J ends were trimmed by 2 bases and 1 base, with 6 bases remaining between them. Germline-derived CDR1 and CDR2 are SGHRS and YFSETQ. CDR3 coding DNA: TGCGCCAGCAGCTTCGGGCCCCAAGAGACCCAGTACTTC. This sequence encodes CASSFGPQETQYF.

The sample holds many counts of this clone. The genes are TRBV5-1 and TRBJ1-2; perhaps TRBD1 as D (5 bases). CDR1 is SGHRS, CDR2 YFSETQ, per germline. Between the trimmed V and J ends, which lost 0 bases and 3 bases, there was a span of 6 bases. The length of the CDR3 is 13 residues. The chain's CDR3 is CASSLEGHYGYTF. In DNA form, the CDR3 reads TGCGCCAGCAGCTTGGAGGGGCACTATGGCTACACCTTC.

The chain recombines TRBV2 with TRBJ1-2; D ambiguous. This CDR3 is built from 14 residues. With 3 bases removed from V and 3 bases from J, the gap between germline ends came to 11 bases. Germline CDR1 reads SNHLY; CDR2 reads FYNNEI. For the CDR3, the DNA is TGTGCCAGCAGTGAGGGAAAGGCCTACTATGGCTACACCTTC. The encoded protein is CASSEGKAYYGYTF.

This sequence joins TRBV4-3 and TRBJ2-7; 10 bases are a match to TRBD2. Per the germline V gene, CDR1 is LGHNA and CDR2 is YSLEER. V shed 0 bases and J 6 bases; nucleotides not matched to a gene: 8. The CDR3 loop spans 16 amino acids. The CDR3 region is CASSQEERLAGGEQYF. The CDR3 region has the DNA TGCGCCAGCAGCCAAGAGGAAAGATTAGCGGGGGGCGAGCAGTACTTC.

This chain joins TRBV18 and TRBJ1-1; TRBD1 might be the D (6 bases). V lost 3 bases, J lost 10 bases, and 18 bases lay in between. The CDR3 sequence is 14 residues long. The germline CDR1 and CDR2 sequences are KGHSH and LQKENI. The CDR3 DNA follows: TGTGCCAGCTCACCTAATGACGAGGGACAAGGAGCTTTCTTT. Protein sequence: CASSPNDEGQGAFF.

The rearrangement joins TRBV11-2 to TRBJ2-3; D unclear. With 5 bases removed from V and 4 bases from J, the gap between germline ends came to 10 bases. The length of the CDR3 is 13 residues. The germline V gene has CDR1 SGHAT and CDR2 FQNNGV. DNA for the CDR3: TGTGCCAGCAGCCCCCGGTGGGCAGATACGCAGTATTTT. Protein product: CASSPRWADTQYF.

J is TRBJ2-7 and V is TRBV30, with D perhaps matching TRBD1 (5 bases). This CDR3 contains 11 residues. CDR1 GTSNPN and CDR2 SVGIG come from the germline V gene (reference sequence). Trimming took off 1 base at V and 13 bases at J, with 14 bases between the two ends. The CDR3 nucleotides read TGTGCCTGGAGTGACAGGTACGATCAATACTTC. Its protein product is CAWSDRYDQYF.

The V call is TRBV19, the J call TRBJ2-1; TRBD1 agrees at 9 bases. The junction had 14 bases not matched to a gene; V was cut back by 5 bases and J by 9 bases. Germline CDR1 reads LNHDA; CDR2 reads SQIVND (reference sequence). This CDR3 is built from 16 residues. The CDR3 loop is CASSQRTGVILTEQFF. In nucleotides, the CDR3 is TGTGCCAGTAGTCAACGGACAGGGGTCATCCTCACTGAGCAGTTCTTC.